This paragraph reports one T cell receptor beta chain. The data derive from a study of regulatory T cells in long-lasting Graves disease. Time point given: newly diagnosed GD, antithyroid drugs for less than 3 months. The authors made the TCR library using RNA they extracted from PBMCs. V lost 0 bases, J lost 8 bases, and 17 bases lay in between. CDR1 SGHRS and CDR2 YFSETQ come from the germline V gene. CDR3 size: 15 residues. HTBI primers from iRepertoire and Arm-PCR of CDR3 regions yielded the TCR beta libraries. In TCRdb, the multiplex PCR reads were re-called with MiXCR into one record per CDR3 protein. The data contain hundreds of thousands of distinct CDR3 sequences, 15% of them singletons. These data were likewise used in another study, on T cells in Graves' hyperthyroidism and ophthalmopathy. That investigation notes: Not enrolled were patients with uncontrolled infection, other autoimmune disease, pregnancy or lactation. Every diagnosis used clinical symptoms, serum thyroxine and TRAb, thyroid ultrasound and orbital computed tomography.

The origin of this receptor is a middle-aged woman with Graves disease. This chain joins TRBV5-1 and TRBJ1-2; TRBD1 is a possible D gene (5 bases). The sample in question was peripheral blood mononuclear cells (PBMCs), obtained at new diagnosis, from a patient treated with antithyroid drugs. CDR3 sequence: CASSLGQSTPDGYTF. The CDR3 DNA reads TGCGCCAGCAGCTTGGGACAGAGCACCCCGGACGGCTACACCTTC. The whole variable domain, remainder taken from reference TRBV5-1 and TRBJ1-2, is KAGVTQTPRYLIKTRGQQVTLSCSPISGHRSVSWYQQTPGQGLQFLFEYFSETQRNKGNFPGRFSGRQFSNSRSEMNVSTLELGDSALYLCASSLGQSTPDGYTFGSGTRLTVV.